These 23 T cell receptor beta chains came from one sample sequenced in a study of shared clonotypes between healthy human individuals. Some clones are missing from TCRdb's copy, which holds only in-frame ones; the method was immunoSEQ multiplex PCR. The sample records a few million clones, around 92% being singletons. The material sequenced was naive CD4+ T cells from PBMCs. Subset in this sample: CD45RA+ positively selected. The source is a man aged 18 to 30 in good health. Some clones in this sample may be carry-over from other donors' samples.

Comment on this clone: Other DNA sequences in this specimen translate into the identical CDR3. The chain has TRBV28 and TRBJ1-3; tentatively, D is TRBD1 (6 bases). V was trimmed by 5 bases and J by 0 bases, leaving 8 bases between them. Germline assignment: CDR1 MDHEN and CDR2 SYDVKM. The CDR3 covers 14 residues. The CDR3 is CASSRGASGNTIYF. The CDR3 nucleotides read TGTGCCAGCAGTAGGGGGGCCTCTGGAAACACCATATATTTT.

J is TRBJ2-1 and V is TRBV4-3; unclear D gene. CDR3 size: 18 residues. CDR1 LGHNA and CDR2 YSLEER come from the germline V gene. Between the trimmed V and J ends, which lost 0 bases and 2 bases, there was a span of 17 bases. CDR3 sequence: CASSQDTESGLAYNEQFF. In DNA form, the CDR3 reads TGCGCCAGCAGCCAAGACACGGAGTCGGGTCTCGCCTACAATGAGCAGTTCTTC.

This sequence joins TRBV27 and TRBJ2-7; D ambiguous. The CDR3 loop spans 15 amino acids. The germline gives CDR1 MNHEY, CDR2 SMNVEV (reference sequence). The V and J ends lost 0 bases and 3 bases respectively, with 12 bases between them. This CDR3 reads CASSLSGYYDYEQYF. CDR3 coding DNA: TGTGCCAGCAGTTTATCAGGGTACTACGACTACGAGCAGTACTTC.

The CDR3 spells CASSVVDARLPGTQYF. The CDR3 nucleotides read TGTGCCAGCAGCGTAGTTGACGCTAGGCTCCCGGGGACCCAGTACTTC. The chain couples TRBV9 to TRBJ2-5; unclear D gene. The germline CDR1 and CDR2 sequences are SGDLS and YYNGEE. V lost 0 bases and J 7 bases, leaving 19 bases between the germline ends. CDR3 length: 16 residues.

V usage is TRBV29-1 and J usage is TRBJ2-5, with no clear D. V was pared by 7 bases and J by 5 bases, with 14 bases between. Looked up from germline, CDR1 is SQVTM and CDR2 is ANQGSEA. CDR3 length equals 12 residues. This chain's CDR3 is CSAVGASETQYF. The CDR3, as DNA: TGCAGCGCCGTTGGAGCTAGTGAGACCCAGTACTTC.

Points on this clone: Other DNA sequences in this specimen translate into the identical CDR3. The V call is TRBV18, the J call TRBJ2-2; D ambiguous. This CDR3 contains 13 residues. Germline CDR1 KGHSH, CDR2 LQKENI. V lost 6 bases and J 5 bases, leaving 10 bases between the germline ends. The CDR3 nucleotides read TGTGCCAGCTCCCCTCTTTCTACCGGGGAGCTGTTTTTT. Encoded protein: CASSPLSTGELFF.

The rearrangement links TRBV28 to TRBJ1-1; D remains unclear. The germline V gene encodes CDR1 MDHEN and CDR2 SYDVKM. This CDR3 is built from 14 residues. V was trimmed by 5 bases and J by 3 bases, leaving 13 bases between them. The CDR3, as DNA: TGTGCCAGCAGTGAACCGGGGAGGGACACTGAAGCTTTCTTT. The encoded protein is CASSEPGRDTEAFF.

V usage is TRBV5-1 and J usage is TRBJ1-1, with D possibly being TRBD1 (6 bases). Germline values: CDR1 SGHRS, CDR2 YFSETQ. V shed 0 bases and J shed 5 bases, with 14 bases lying between them. CDR3 size: 15 residues. The CDR3 is CASSLDPGARTEAFF. The CDR3 DNA is TGCGCCAGCAGCTTGGATCCGGGGGCGCGAACTGAAGCTTTCTTT.

The rearrangement links TRBV18 to TRBJ2-1, with D perhaps TRBD2 (6 bases). This CDR3 has 16 residues. Germline-derived CDR1 and CDR2 are KGHSH and LQKENI. V gave up 4 bases and J gave up 2 bases, with 15 bases separating them. CDR3 loop: CASSQISGLTYNEQFF. The CDR3 DNA is TGTGCCAGCTCACAGATCTCGGGACTGACCTACAATGAGCAGTTCTTC.

The V and J genes are TRBV30 and TRBJ1-2; TRBD1 agrees at 9 bases. CDR1 is GTSNPN and CDR2 is SVGIG in the germline V gene (reference sequence). Trimming removed 8 bases from V and 3 bases from J; junction bases left unmatched: 19. The CDR3 spans 17 residues. The CDR3 coding sequence is TGTGCCCTCCAGCCCGGGACAGGGTATTTTTTAGACTATGGCTACACCTTC. Residues: CALQPGTGYFLDYGYTF.

The CDR3, as DNA: TGTGCCAGCCGCACCAAAAATAGCAATCAGCCCCAGCATTTT. Translation: CASRTKNSNQPQHF. The rearrangement uses TRBV27 and TRBJ1-5; no reliable D call. From germline, CDR1 is MNHEY and CDR2 SMNVEV (reference sequence). The CDR3 covers 14 residues. The ends were cut back, 8 bases at V and 0 bases at J, with 11 bases in the middle.

This clone was seen just once. The chain combines TRBV14 with TRBJ2-1; TRBD1 aligns across 9 bases. The CDR3 runs to 16 residues. Germline V CDR1 and CDR2: SGHDN, FVKESK. V was clipped by 1 base and J by 8 bases; unmatched bases: 9. CDR3 DNA: TGTGCCAGCAGCCAAGGATTGGGACAGGGAATGTATGAGCAGTTCTTC. This gives the protein CASSQGLGQGMYEQFF.

The chain combines TRBV7-9 with TRBJ2-7; the D gene could be TRBD1 or TRBD2 (5 bases each). This CDR3 has 15 amino acids. Germline CDR1 and CDR2: SEHNR and FQNEAQ (reference sequence). V was clipped by 5 bases and J by 1 base, with 15 bases between them. The CDR3 coding sequence is TGTGCCAGCAGCGCCCGGGACCGCAATTCCTACGAGCAGTACTTC. This codes for CASSARDRNSYEQYF.

The V call is TRBV5-1, the J call TRBJ2-7; unclear D gene. CDR1 and CDR2 from the germline V gene are SGHRS and YFSETQ. Between the trimmed V and J ends, which lost 0 bases and 2 bases, there was a span of 9 bases. This CDR3 has 14 residues. The CDR3 here is CASSLEAEAYEQYF. The CDR3 DNA reads as TGCGCCAGCAGCTTGGAAGCCGAAGCCTACGAGCAGTACTTC.

The chain combines TRBV7-3 with TRBJ2-7; D perhaps matches TRBD2 (6 bases). The CDR3 spans 14 residues. Deletions cut 1 base from V and 5 bases from J, with 12 bases between. CDR1 is SGHTA and CDR2 is FQGTGA in the germline V gene. CDR3 amino acids: CASSLSGPGDEQYF. CDR3 nucleotides: TGTGCCAGCAGCTTAAGTGGGCCGGGGGACGAGCAGTACTTC.

The chain carries TRBV6-6 and TRBJ2-1; a weak D match, TRBD2 (6 bases). CDR3 size: 15 residues. CDR1 is MNHNY and CDR2 is SVGAGI in the germline V gene (reference sequence). Trimming stripped 0 bases from V and 6 bases from J, with 12 bases between. In DNA, the CDR3 is TGTGCCAGCAGTTACTCGCAGGAGGGCCTCAATGAGCAGTTCTTC. Protein product: CASSYSQEGLNEQFF.

This chain uses TRBV7-3 with TRBJ2-3; TRBD2 might be the D (6 bases). CDR1 and CDR2 from the germline V gene are SGHTA and FQGTGA. V was pared by 5 bases and J by 1 base, with 13 bases between. The CDR3 has 15 residues. The CDR3: CASSQRRGGTDTQYF. The DNA of the CDR3 is TGTGCCAGCAGCCAGCGGAGGGGTGGCACAGATACGCAGTATTTT.

J is TRBJ1-2 and V is TRBV27; tentative D call: TRBD1 (5 bases). Trimming shortened V by 6 bases and J by 7 bases, and 15 bases separated the two germline ends. Germline V gives CDR1 MNHEY, CDR2 SMNVEV (reference sequence). CDR3 length: 13 amino acids. CDR3 amino acids: CASRPGDGTGYTF. For the CDR3, the DNA is TGTGCCAGCAGACCCGGGGACGGAACTGGCTACACCTTC.

J is TRBJ2-3 and V is TRBV19, with unresolved D. V lost 4 bases and J 0 bases, leaving 11 bases between the germline ends. Germline V lookup: CDR1 LNHDA, CDR2 SQIVND (reference sequence). The CDR3 consists of 15 residues. The CDR3 DNA reads as TGTGCCAGTAGTACGGGTCGAAAAAGCACAGATACGCAGTATTTT. Translation: CASSTGRKSTDTQYF. Based on the CDR3 plus reference TRBV19 and TRBJ2-3, the full variable domain is DGGITQSPKYLFRKEGQNVTLSCEQNLNHDAMYWYRQDPGQGLRLIYYSQIVNDFQKGDIAEGYSVSREKKESFPLTVTSAQKNPTAFYLCASSTGRKSTDTQYFGPGTRLTVL.

This clone was seen a few times. The CDR3 protein is CASSGRDRVRDTEAFF. In nucleotides, the CDR3 is TGTGCCAGCAGCGGCCGGGACAGGGTCCGTGACACTGAAGCTTTCTTT. This rearrangement joins TRBV9 to TRBJ1-1; 9 positions match TRBD1. This CDR3 region has 16 residues. Germline CDR1 and CDR2: SGDLS and YYNGEE. V lost 3 bases to trimming and J lost 3 bases; unmatched junction nucleotides: 9.

In its sample, this clone was seen once. The chain joins TRBV5-1 to TRBJ1-1, with 8 bases matching TRBD1. There are 13 residues in the CDR3. Germline CDR1 SGHRS, CDR2 YFSETQ. Trimming at V came to 3 bases and at J to 7 bases, leaving 5 bases not matched to a gene. DNA of the CDR3: TGCGCCAGCAGCTCACAGGGGGGACTTGAAGCTTTCTTT. Translation: CASSSQGGLEAFF.

The chain couples TRBV10-3 to TRBJ1-2; no firm D call. Germline assignment: CDR1 ENHRY and CDR2 SYGVKD. The CDR3 runs 9 residues. Trimming left V 11 bases short and J 8 bases short, with 9 bases between. As DNA, the CDR3 is TGTGCCCGCCCGGGGGGCTACACCTTC. Encoded protein: CARPGGYTF.

Comments on this clone: The sample carries other DNA sequences with the same CDR3. The chain uses TRBV7-3 and TRBJ2-1; D remains unclear. Germline loops: CDR1 SGHTA, CDR2 FQGTGA. This CDR3 is built from 15 residues. The V end was cut by 5 bases, the J end by 0 bases, with 11 bases between. Written as DNA, the CDR3 is TGTGCCAGCAGCCCCCGTCGTAGCTCCTACAATGAGCAGTTCTTC. This encodes CASSPRRSSYNEQFF.